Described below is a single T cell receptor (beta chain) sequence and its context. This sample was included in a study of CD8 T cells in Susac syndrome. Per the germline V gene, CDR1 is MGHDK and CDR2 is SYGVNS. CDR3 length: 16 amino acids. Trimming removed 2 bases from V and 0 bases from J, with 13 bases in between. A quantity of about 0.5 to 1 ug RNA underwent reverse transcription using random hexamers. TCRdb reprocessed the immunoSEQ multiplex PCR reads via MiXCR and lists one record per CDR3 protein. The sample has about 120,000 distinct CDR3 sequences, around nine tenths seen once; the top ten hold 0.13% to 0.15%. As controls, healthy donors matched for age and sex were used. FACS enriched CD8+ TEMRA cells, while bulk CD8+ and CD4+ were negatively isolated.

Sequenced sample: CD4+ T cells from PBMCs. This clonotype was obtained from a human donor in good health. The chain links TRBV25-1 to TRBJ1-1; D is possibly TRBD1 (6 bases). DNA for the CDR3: TGTGCCAGCAGTGAAACCGCCCACAGGGTGAACACTGAAGCTTTCTTT. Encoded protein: CASSETAHRVNTEAFF.